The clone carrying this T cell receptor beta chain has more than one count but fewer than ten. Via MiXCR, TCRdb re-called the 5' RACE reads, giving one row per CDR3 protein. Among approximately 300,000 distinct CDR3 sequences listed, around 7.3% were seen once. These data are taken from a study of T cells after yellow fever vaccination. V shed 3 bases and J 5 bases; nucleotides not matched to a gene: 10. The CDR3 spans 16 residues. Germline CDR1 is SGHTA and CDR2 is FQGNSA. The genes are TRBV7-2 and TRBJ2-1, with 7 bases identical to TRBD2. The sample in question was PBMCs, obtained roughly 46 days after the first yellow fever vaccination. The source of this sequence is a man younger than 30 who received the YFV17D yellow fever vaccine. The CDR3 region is CASSFKVVGTNNEQFF. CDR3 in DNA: TGTGCCAGCAGCTTTAAGGTAGTGGGGACTAACAATGAGCAGTTCTTC.